The 28 T cell receptor beta chains presented below share a single source sample, sequenced in a study of blood T cell repertoires in COVID-19. Assay: immunoSEQ multiplex PCR; the TCRdb copy retains only in-frame clones and omits some. The top ten clones hold approximately 6% of a sample with 70,000 to 95,000 clones, roughly 92% of them seen once. Sequencing was performed on peripheral blood. The receptor source for this set is a woman aged 55-69 years with active COVID-19.

The rearrangement joins TRBV9 to TRBJ2-1; the D gene is possibly TRBD2 (6 bases). The CDR3 covers 15 residues. CDR1 and CDR2 from the germline V gene are SGDLS and YYNGEE. Trimming took 4 bases from V and 4 from J, leaving 15 bases between them. CDR3 residues: CASSPGVAEYNEQFF. CDR3 nucleotide sequence: TGTGCCAGCAGCCCCGGGGTAGCGGAATACAATGAGCAGTTCTTC.

This clone appeared a few times. The V call is TRBV4-3, the J call TRBJ1-6; 10 bases match TRBD1. The germline gives CDR1 LGHNA, CDR2 YSLEER. V shed 3 bases and J 10 bases; nucleotides not matched to a gene: 9. The CDR3 loop spans 16 amino acids. The CDR3, as DNA: TGCGCCAGCAGCCAGGTCACCGGGACAGGGGACTCACCCCTCCACTTT. Residues: CASSQVTGTGDSPLHF.

The rearrangement uses TRBV28 and TRBJ2-3; D possibly corresponds to TRBD1 (6 bases). The CDR3 loop spans 15 amino acids. Between the trimmed V and J ends, which lost 7 bases and 1 base, there was a span of 15 bases. From germline, CDR1 is MDHEN and CDR2 SYDVKM. This CDR3 reads CASISGAGGTDTQYF. CDR3 bases: TGTGCCAGCATTTCAGGGGCAGGGGGCACAGATACGCAGTATTTT.

The chain is built from TRBV5-1 and TRBJ1-2; the match to TRBD1 covers 7 bases. The germline gives CDR1 SGHRS, CDR2 YFSETQ. V shed 4 bases and J 8 bases; nucleotides not matched to a gene: 11. This CDR3 is 14 amino acids long. CDR3 loop: CASSPARGVEGYTF. CDR3 bases: TGCGCCAGCAGCCCGGCCAGGGGGGTGGAGGGCTACACCTTC.

V is TRBV18 and J is TRBJ1-5; D gene uncertain. V gave up 2 bases and J gave up 5 bases, with 13 bases separating them. CDR3 length equals 15 residues. Germline V gives CDR1 KGHSH, CDR2 LQKENI. The CDR3 spells CASSPVADSYQPQHF. CDR3 DNA: TGTGCCAGCTCACCAGTCGCTGACTCATATCAGCCCCAGCATTTT.

V and J are TRBV6-5 and TRBJ1-2, with TRBD1 as a possible D gene (6 bases). Looked up from germline, CDR1 is MNHEY and CDR2 is SVGAGI. This CDR3 is built from 15 residues. Trimming shortened V by 4 bases and J by 4 bases, and 16 bases separated the two germline ends. CDR3 DNA: TGTGCCAGCAGTTCAGGACAGTCAGCCTTCTATGGCTACACCTTC. Residues: CASSSGQSAFYGYTF.

This rearrangement joins TRBV2 to TRBJ2-1, with 10 positions matching TRBD2. This CDR3 has 15 residues. V shed 6 bases, J shed 4 bases, and the junction held 6 bases outside the gene matches. Germline V gene sequence: CDR1 SNHLY, CDR2 FYNNEI. The CDR3, as DNA: TGTGCCAGCAGAGACCGGACTAGCGGTTACAATGAGCAGTTCTTC. Amino acids: CASRDRTSGYNEQFF.

The chain carries TRBV28 and TRBJ1-1; possible D gene TRBD1, 5 bases. The CDR3 loop spans 16 amino acids. V was pared by 6 bases and J by 4 bases, with 21 bases between. Germline V CDR1 and CDR2: MDHEN, SYDVKM. The CDR3 bases are TGTGCCAGCAGCGTCAATCGGGGCGGGGGTGGCACTGAAGCTTTCTTT. It codes for CASSVNRGGGGTEAFF.

The rearrangement joins TRBV5-5 to TRBJ2-5; TRBD1 matches at 7 bases. CDR3 length: 15 amino acids. J was trimmed by 2 bases and V by 2 bases; bases with no gene match: 6. CDR1 SGHKS and CDR2 YYEKEE come from the germline V gene (reference sequence). CDR3 in amino acids: CASSLDRVRQETQYF. For the CDR3, the DNA is TGTGCCAGCAGCTTAGACAGGGTACGTCAAGAGACCCAGTACTTC.

The rearrangement uses TRBV27 and TRBJ2-7; D is unresolved. V gave up 3 bases and J gave up 2 bases, with 14 bases separating them. CDR1 MNHEY and CDR2 SMNVEV come from the germline V gene (reference sequence). CDR3 length: 15 residues. CDR3 sequence reads: CASSFSTVRTYEQYF. The CDR3 nucleotides are TGTGCCAGCAGTTTTTCAACGGTGAGAACCTACGAGCAGTACTTC.

This sequence joins TRBV30 and TRBJ2-7; D gene uncertain. From germline, CDR1 is GTSNPN and CDR2 SVGIG (reference sequence). Trimming took 5 bases from V and 3 from J, leaving 14 bases between them. The length of the CDR3 is 13 residues. CDR3 bases: TGTGCCTGGGTGGATTCTCGGAGCTACGAGCAGTACTTC. Translation gives CAWVDSRSYEQYF.

The rearrangement uses TRBV27 and TRBJ1-1; no clear D gene. V lost 7 bases and J lost 4, with 22 bases in between. In germline, CDR1 is MNHEY, CDR2 SMNVEV (reference sequence). This CDR3 has 16 residues. CDR3 residues: CASTRRRSDLGTEAFF. In DNA, the CDR3 is TGTGCCAGCACCCGCCGCAGAAGTGACTTGGGCACTGAAGCTTTCTTT.

V usage is TRBV5-6 and J usage is TRBJ1-2; TRBD1 might be the D (5 bases). From germline, CDR1 is SGHDT and CDR2 YYEEEE. Trimming cost V 1 base and J 8 bases, with 12 bases left between them. This CDR3 region has 13 residues. CDR3 nucleotides: TGTGCCAGCAGCTTGAACCAGGGCTGGGGCTACACCTTC. This gives the protein CASSLNQGWGYTF.

The rearrangement links TRBV28 to TRBJ1-2; D perhaps matches TRBD1 (5 bases). The CDR3 is made up of 14 amino acids. Per germline, CDR1 MDHEN and CDR2 SYDVKM. V was clipped by 4 bases and J by 3 bases, with 12 bases between them. The DNA of the CDR3 is TGTGCCAGCAGTTCTTACAGGACCGACTATGGCTACACCTTC. Its protein product is CASSSYRTDYGYTF.

J is TRBJ2-7 and V is TRBV11-3; 12 bases are a match to TRBD1. CDR3 length equals 15 residues. With V trimmed by 5 bases and J by 0 bases, 2 bases remained unmatched. Germline CDR1 and CDR2: SGHNT and YENEEA. CDR3 region: CASSPGQGASYEQYF. As DNA, the CDR3 is TGTGCCAGCAGCCCGGGACAGGGGGCCTCCTACGAGCAGTACTTC.

This chain uses TRBV5-4 with TRBJ2-5; D is perhaps TRBD2 (5 bases). This CDR3 is built from 15 residues. The V gene's germline CDR1 is SGHNT and CDR2 YYREEE (reference sequence). Trimming removed 7 bases from V and 1 base from J, with 17 bases in between. Here the CDR3 DNA reads TGTGCCAGCGCGTTGGAGGTAAATTCCCAAGAGACCCAGTACTTC. Encoded protein: CASALEVNSQETQYF.

The J gene is TRBJ2-7, the V gene TRBV24-1, with a possible D match to TRBD1 (6 bases). V shed 4 bases and J shed 0 bases, with 15 bases lying between them. The germline CDR1 and CDR2 sequences are KGHDR and SFDVKD. The CDR3 has 16 amino acids. The CDR3 spells CATSDPGTRSSYEQYF. The CDR3 coding sequence is TGTGCCACCAGTGACCCTGGGACAAGGAGCTCCTACGAGCAGTACTTC.

In its sample, this clone was seen a few times. This chain connects TRBV11-2 to TRBJ2-3, with D tentatively TRBD2 (6 bases). The CDR3 is 16 residues long. V was shortened by 3 bases and J by 4 bases, with 17 bases between the two germline ends. The germline gives CDR1 SGHAT, CDR2 FQNNGV. The CDR3 nucleotides are TGTGCCAGCAGCTTGGCCTCCGGGACTGTATCAGATACGCAGTATTTT. As protein: CASSLASGTVSDTQYF.

The chain joins TRBV2 to TRBJ2-2; TRBD1 matches at 7 bases. The CDR3 is 15 amino acids. V was pared by 6 bases and J by 6 bases, with 10 bases of the junction left unmatched. Germline assignment: CDR1 SNHLY and CDR2 FYNNEI. CDR3 in amino acids: CASRVDRERAGELFF. The CDR3 DNA reads TGTGCCAGCAGAGTAGACAGGGAAAGGGCCGGGGAGCTGTTTTTT.

The genes are TRBV5-1 and TRBJ2-5; D call uncertain. The V gene lost 0 bases and the J gene lost 4 bases, with 10 bases spanning the gap. Per germline, CDR1 SGHRS and CDR2 YFSETQ. The CDR3 length is 14 residues. The DNA for the CDR3 is TGCGCCAGCAGCTTGGCGGGTTCGGGAGAGACCCAGTACTTC. This encodes CASSLAGSGETQYF.

V and J are TRBV11-3 and TRBJ2-1; 10 bases align to TRBD2. The CDR3 length is 15 residues. J gave up 6 bases and V 2 bases, and 4 bases lay outside the gene matches. Germline assignment: CDR1 SGHNT and CDR2 YENEEA. Here the CDR3 reads CASSLLAGVGNEQFF. CDR3 bases: TGTGCCAGCAGCTTACTAGCGGGGGTGGGCAATGAGCAGTTCTTC.

The CDR3 DNA reads as TGTGCCAGCAGCTTGGCCCCTAGCCCGAACACCGGGGAGCTGTTTTTT. It encodes CASSLAPSPNTGELFF. The chain couples TRBV5-6 to TRBJ2-2; possibly TRBD2 for D (5 bases). Per the germline V gene, CDR1 is SGHDT and CDR2 is YYEEEE. The CDR3 length is 16 residues. The V gene lost 0 bases and the J gene lost 0 bases, with 9 bases spanning the gap.

The chain joins TRBV11-2 to TRBJ2-7, with D maybe TRBD2 (5 bases). From germline, CDR1 is SGHAT and CDR2 FQNNGV. This CDR3 is 14 amino acids long. V was pared by 2 bases and J by 0 bases, with 8 bases between. The CDR3 spells CASSLSGSSYEQYF. In DNA form, the CDR3 reads TGTGCCAGCAGCTTATCGGGGAGCTCCTACGAGCAGTACTTC.

The gene calls are TRBV19 and TRBJ2-6; the D gene is possibly TRBD1 (6 bases). There are 18 residues in the CDR3. Looked up from germline, CDR1 is LNHDA and CDR2 is SQIVND (reference sequence). V shed 3 bases and J shed 1 base, with 16 bases lying between them. The CDR3 region is CASSMGAILGSGANVLTF. Here the CDR3 DNA reads TGTGCCAGTAGTATGGGGGCTATCCTCGGATCTGGGGCCAACGTCCTGACTTTC.

The CDR3 DNA reads TGTGCCAGCAGCTCACAGGGTAAATCTGGAAACACCATATATTTT. It yields the protein CASSSQGKSGNTIYF. The chain uses TRBV7-2 and TRBJ1-3, with D possibly matching TRBD1 (6 bases). This CDR3 has 15 residues. Germline V lookup: CDR1 SGHTA, CDR2 FQGNSA. V was shortened by 4 bases and J by 1 base, with 11 bases between the two germline ends.

The V gene is TRBV2, the J gene TRBJ2-5; 11 nucleotides match TRBD1. Trimming removed 5 bases from V and 5 bases from J; junction bases left unmatched: 7. Germline values: CDR1 SNHLY, CDR2 FYNNEI. CDR3 size: 15 residues. CDR3 in amino acids: CASSLRTGGSETQYF. The CDR3 coding sequence is TGTGCCAGCAGTCTAAGGACAGGGGGCTCTGAGACCCAGTACTTC.

The chain combines TRBV6-2 or TRBV6-3 with TRBJ2-1; the D is unclear. The CDR3 loop spans 15 amino acids. The V end lost 7 bases, the J end lost 2 bases, and 15 bases lay between the germline ends. CDR1 and CDR2 (germline): MNHEY, SVGEGT. The chain's CDR3 is CASIYRSSAYNEQFF. As DNA, the CDR3 is TGTGCCAGCATTTATCGGTCATCCGCCTACAATGAGCAGTTCTTC.

The genes are TRBV7-9 and TRBJ1-3, with 7 bases identical to TRBD1. The CDR3 covers 15 residues. Looked up from germline, CDR1 is SEHNR and CDR2 is FQNEAQ (reference sequence). Trimming cost V 4 bases and J 0 bases; bases outside gene matches: 3. The CDR3 loop is CASSSTGASGNTIYF. Written as DNA, the CDR3 is TGTGCCAGCAGCTCTACAGGGGCCTCTGGAAACACCATATATTTT.